This T cell receptor beta chain was sequenced for a study of neoadjuvant anti-PD-1 for oral cavity cancer. Across the whole study: Most patients had three to four biweekly doses of 3 mg/kg nivolumab before resection.

The germline V gene has CDR1 ENHRY and CDR2 SYGVKD. The ends were cut back, 10 bases at V and 4 bases at J, with 13 bases in the middle. The CDR3 runs 13 residues. Time point reported: after neoadjuvant nivolumab, at surgical resection. Method: immunoSEQ multiplex PCR; TCRdb's copy keeps in-frame clones and lacks some. The sample lists just over 65,000 clones, roughly 81% occurring once. The chain employs TRBV10-3 and TRBJ2-2, with D perhaps matching TRBD2 (6 bases). Sequencing used PBMCs, obtained after nivolumab (anti-PD-1) treatment. This TCR came from a person aged 35 to 85 with oral cavity squamous cell carcinoma. The CDR3 here is CATRLDGTGELFF. The CDR3 nucleotides read TGTGCCACCCGACTAGATGGCACCGGGGAGCTGTTTTTT.